These 17 T cell receptor beta chains were all obtained from the same sample, sequenced in a study of blood T cells in healthy people across ages. A second PCR, run for about 7 to 11 cycles, used a sample-barcoded 5' primer plus a J-beta primer mix. Each CDR3 protein is one row after TCRdb ran MiXCR on the 5' RACE reads. The sample has 760,000 or so distinct CDR3 sequences; approximately 25% are singletons. The sample was also linked to a second study, of T cells of mothers and their children.

Sequenced: blood. Receptor source: a boy aged 5 to 17 in good health.

CDR3 nucleotide sequence: TGTGCCAGCAGTTCGACACCCCAAGAGACCCAGTACTTC. Its protein is CASSSTPQETQYF. V is TRBV6-6 and J is TRBJ2-5; D gene unclear. V gave up 4 bases and J gave up 1 base, with 7 bases separating them. The CDR3 is 13 amino acids. CDR1 and CDR2 from the germline V gene are MNHNY and SVGAGI (reference sequence).

This chain uses TRBV12-5 with TRBJ2-5; D is undetermined. V lost 6 bases and J 4 bases, leaving 12 bases between the germline ends. Germline V lookup: CDR1 LGHNT, CDR2 FRNRAP. The CDR3 has 13 amino acids. Written as DNA, the CDR3 is TGTGCTAGTGGGGCTGGACCGGTAGAGACCCAGTACTTC. Its protein product is CASGAGPVETQYF.

The chain couples TRBV20-1 to TRBJ1-1; D ambiguous. The V gene's germline CDR1 is DFQATT and CDR2 SNEGSKA (reference sequence). The CDR3 covers 16 residues. V was cut by 0 bases and J by 4 bases, with 18 bases left in between. CDR3 residues: CSARDYQRVDGTEAFF. Here the CDR3 DNA reads TGCAGTGCTAGAGATTACCAGAGGGTTGACGGCACTGAAGCTTTCTTT.

This clonotype came up a few times. The J gene is TRBJ2-1, the V gene TRBV20-1; D not resolved. This CDR3 contains 13 residues. The V end lost 0 bases, the J end lost 6 bases, and 9 bases lay between the germline ends. CDR1 and CDR2 (germline): DFQATT, SNEGSKA (reference sequence). The CDR3 spells CSARDRNTNEQFF. The CDR3, as DNA: TGCAGTGCTAGAGACAGGAATACCAATGAGCAGTTCTTC.

A few counts support this clonotype. This rearrangement joins TRBV7-9 to TRBJ2-2; TRBD2 matches at 9 bases. Unmatched junction bases numbered 7, after V lost 5 bases and J lost 3 bases. The CDR3 is made up of 16 amino acids. The germline CDR1 and CDR2 sequences are SEHNR and FQNEAQ (reference sequence). CDR3 region: CASSPRLAAYTGELFF. The CDR3 DNA reads TGTGCCAGCAGCCCTCGACTAGCGGCCTACACCGGGGAGCTGTTTTTT.

The chain uses TRBV6-2 or TRBV6-3 and TRBJ2-5; D gene ambiguous. CDR3 length: 12 residues. The germline V gene encodes CDR1 MNHEY and CDR2 SVGEGT. The V gene lost 4 bases and the J gene lost 4 bases, with 7 bases spanning the gap. The CDR3 is CASSFVVETQYF. CDR3 nucleotide sequence: TGTGCCAGCAGTTTCGTGGTAGAGACCCAGTACTTC.

This clonotype came up once. This chain joins TRBV27 and TRBJ1-1; the D gene is possibly TRBD1 (6 bases). Trimming removed 6 bases at V and 10 bases at J, with 15 bases between. The CDR3 loop spans 12 amino acids. Germline CDR1 and CDR2: MNHEY and SMNVEV (reference sequence). The chain's CDR3 is CASRADSQLAFF. CDR3 coding DNA: TGTGCCAGCAGAGCGGACAGTCAGTTAGCTTTCTTT.

The gene calls are TRBV4-2 and TRBJ2-7; D possibly corresponds to TRBD2 (6 bases). The J call may not be correct, given that the DNA end is closer to TRBJ2-1. The CDR3 has 13 residues. From germline, CDR1 is LGHNA and CDR2 YNFKEQ. The CDR3 DNA is TGTGCCAGCAGCCTGACTAGTCGGGGCGAGCAGTTCTTC. This codes for CASSLTSRGEQFF.

This clonotype came up a few times. The chain is built from TRBV20-1 and TRBJ2-5, with a possible D match to TRBD2 (6 bases). This CDR3 is 12 amino acids long. Per germline, CDR1 DFQATT and CDR2 SNEGSKA (reference sequence). Trimming stripped 5 bases from V and 6 bases from J, with 13 bases between. This chain's CDR3 is CSAFYGGKTQYF. The CDR3 DNA is TGCAGTGCTTTCTATGGGGGGAAGACCCAGTACTTC.

This clonotype was found a few times. Its ends do not fully match the called genes, so a read error is possible. The chain uses TRBV25-1 and TRBJ2-7; D possibly corresponds to TRBD1 (6 bases). The CDR3 loop spans 13 amino acids. Looked up from germline, CDR1 is MGHDK and CDR2 is SYGVNS. As DNA, the CDR3 is TGTGCCAGCAGCCCAGGCCACAGGGCCTCGTGGTTCTTC. This encodes CASSPGHRASWFF.

The V and J genes are TRBV20-1 and TRBJ2-5; tentatively, D is TRBD2 (6 bases). CDR1 and CDR2 (germline): DFQATT, SNEGSKA (reference sequence). V lost 5 bases and J lost 6, with 16 bases in between. This CDR3 is 13 amino acids long. CDR3 in DNA: TGCAGTGCTGGGGGGATGGGGGGAAAGACCCAGTACTTC. Translation gives CSAGGMGGKTQYF.

This clonotype came up a few times. The genes are TRBV7-2 and TRBJ1-5; 8 bases match TRBD1. The CDR3 sequence is 15 residues long. The germline gives CDR1 SGHTA, CDR2 FQGNSA. The V and J ends lost 1 base and 6 bases, in that order; junction bases with no gene match: 5. CDR3 DNA: TGTGCCAGCAGCTTAGAGGCAGGGGGCTTTCAGCCCCAGCATTTT. As protein: CASSLEAGGFQPQHF.

The chain has TRBV29-1 and TRBJ2-7; D is undetermined. V gave up 4 bases and J gave up 2 bases, with 6 bases separating them. The germline CDR1 and CDR2 sequences are SQVTM and ANQGSEA. CDR3 size: 11 residues. The CDR3 region is CSVGFAYEQYF. The CDR3 coding sequence is TGCAGCGTTGGTTTTGCCTACGAGCAGTACTTC.

This clonotype was counted once. The chain is built from TRBV2 and TRBJ2-2, with 8 positions matching TRBD2. The junction had 5 bases not matched to a gene; V was cut back by 5 bases and J by 6 bases. This CDR3 spans 14 amino acids. Germline V lookup: CDR1 SNHLY, CDR2 FYNNEI. The CDR3 is CASSRTSWAGELFF. The CDR3 coding sequence is TGTGCCAGCAGTCGGACTAGCTGGGCCGGGGAGCTGTTTTTT.

This clonotype was counted once. The chain uses TRBV7-2 and TRBJ2-6; TRBD2 matches at 10 bases. Per germline, CDR1 SGHTA and CDR2 FQGNSA. This CDR3 is built from 18 residues. J lost 0 bases, V lost 5 bases, and 7 bases had no gene match. DNA of the CDR3: TGTGCCAGCAGCCTTCGGACTAGCGGAAGCTCTGGGGCCAACGTCCTGACTTTC. It translates to CASSLRTSGSSGANVLTF. The complete variable domain, with remaining parts taken from reference TRBV7-2 and TRBJ2-6, reads GAGVSQSPSNKVTEKGKDVELRCDPISGHTALYWYRQSLGQGLEFLIYFQGNSAPDKSGLPSDRFSAERTGGSVSTLTIQRTQQEDSAVYLCASSLRTSGSSGANVLTFGAGSRLTVL.

The chain carries TRBV29-1 and TRBJ2-1; 7 bases line up with TRBD1. The tail of the sequence fits TRBJ2-7 better, so the J call may be wrong. CDR1 and CDR2 from the germline V gene are SQVTM and ANQGSEA. The CDR3 consists of 12 residues. The CDR3 bases are TGCAGCGTTCAGGGGGACACCTACGAGCAGTACTTC. This gives the protein CSVQGDTYEQYF.

The count of this clonotype is one. The rearrangement uses TRBV29-1 and TRBJ2-1, with 7 positions matching TRBD1. The CDR3 has 13 residues. Germline values: CDR1 SQVTM, CDR2 ANQGSEA. V lost 7 bases and J lost 4; bases outside the gene matches: 7. For the CDR3, the DNA is TGCAGCGCTAACCCCAGGGGGTACAATGAGCAGTTCTTC. Protein: CSANPRGYNEQFF.